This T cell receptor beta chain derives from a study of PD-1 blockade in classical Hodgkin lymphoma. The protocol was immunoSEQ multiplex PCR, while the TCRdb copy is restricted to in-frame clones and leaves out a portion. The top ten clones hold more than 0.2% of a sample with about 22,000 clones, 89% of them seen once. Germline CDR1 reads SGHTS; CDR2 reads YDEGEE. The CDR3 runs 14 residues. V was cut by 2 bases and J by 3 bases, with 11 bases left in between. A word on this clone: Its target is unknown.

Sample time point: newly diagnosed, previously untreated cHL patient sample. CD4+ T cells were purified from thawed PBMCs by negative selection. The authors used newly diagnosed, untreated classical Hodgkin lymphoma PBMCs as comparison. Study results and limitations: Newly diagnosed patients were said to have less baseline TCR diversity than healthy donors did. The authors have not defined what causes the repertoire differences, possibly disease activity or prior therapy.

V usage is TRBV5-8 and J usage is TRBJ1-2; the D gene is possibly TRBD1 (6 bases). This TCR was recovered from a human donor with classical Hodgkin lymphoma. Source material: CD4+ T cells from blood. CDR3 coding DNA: TGTGCCAGCAGCTTCGCGGGGACACACTATGGCTACACCTTC. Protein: CASSFAGTHYGYTF.